This TCR beta chain originates from a study of monozygotic twins with inflammatory bowel disease. General study results and limits: A lone strong IBD-associated signal or clonotype found no support. IBD patients share fewer clonotypes with other people than healthy twins do, especially with disease activity.

Germline assignment: CDR1 SEHNR and CDR2 FQNEAQ (reference sequence). The CDR3 covers 15 residues. Comments on this clonotype: The antigen remains unidentified.

cDNA was produced in eight separate reactions per sample. The UMIs carried a 6-nucleotide sample barcode, and they were added by template switching. TCRdb reworked the 5' RACE reads into one entry per CDR3 protein, no DNA. The sample totals a few hundred thousand distinct CDR3 sequences. The TCR originated in a human donor with ulcerative colitis or Crohn's disease, or a healthy co-twin of an affected twin (not recorded which). What was sequenced was blood. The V and J genes are TRBV7-9 and TRBJ1-2. The CDR3 region is CASSSPPSGHYGYTF.